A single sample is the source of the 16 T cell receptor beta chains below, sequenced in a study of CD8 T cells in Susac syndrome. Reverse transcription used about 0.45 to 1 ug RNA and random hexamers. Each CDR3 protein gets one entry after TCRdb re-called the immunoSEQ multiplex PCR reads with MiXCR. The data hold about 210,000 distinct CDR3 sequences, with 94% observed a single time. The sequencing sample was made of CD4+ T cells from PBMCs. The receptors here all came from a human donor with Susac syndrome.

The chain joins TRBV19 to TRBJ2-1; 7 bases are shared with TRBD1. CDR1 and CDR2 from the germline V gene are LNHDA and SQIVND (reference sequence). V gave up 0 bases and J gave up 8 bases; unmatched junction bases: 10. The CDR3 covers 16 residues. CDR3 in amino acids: CASSIDRDREGDEQFF. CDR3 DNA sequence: TGTGCCAGTAGTATAGATCGGGACAGAGAAGGGGATGAGCAGTTCTTC.

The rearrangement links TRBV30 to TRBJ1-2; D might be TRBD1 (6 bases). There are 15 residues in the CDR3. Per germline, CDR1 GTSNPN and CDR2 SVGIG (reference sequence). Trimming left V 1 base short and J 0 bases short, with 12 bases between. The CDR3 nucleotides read TGTGCCTGGAGTGCTACAGGGAAAGCTAACTATGGCTACACCTTC. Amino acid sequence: CAWSATGKANYGYTF.

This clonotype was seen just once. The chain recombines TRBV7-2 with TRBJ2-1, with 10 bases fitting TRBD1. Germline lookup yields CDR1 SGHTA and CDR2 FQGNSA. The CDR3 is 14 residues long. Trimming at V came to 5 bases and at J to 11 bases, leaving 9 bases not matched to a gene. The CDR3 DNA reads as TGTGCCAGCAGCCTTCGCGGGACAGGGGCACAGCAGTTCTTC. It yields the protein CASSLRGTGAQQFF.

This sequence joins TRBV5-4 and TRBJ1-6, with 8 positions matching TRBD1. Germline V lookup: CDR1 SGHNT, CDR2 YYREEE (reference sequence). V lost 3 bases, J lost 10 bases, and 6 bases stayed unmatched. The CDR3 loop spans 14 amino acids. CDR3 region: CASSSGQGGSPLHF. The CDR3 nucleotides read TGTGCCAGCAGCTCTGGACAGGGTGGATCACCCCTCCACTTT.

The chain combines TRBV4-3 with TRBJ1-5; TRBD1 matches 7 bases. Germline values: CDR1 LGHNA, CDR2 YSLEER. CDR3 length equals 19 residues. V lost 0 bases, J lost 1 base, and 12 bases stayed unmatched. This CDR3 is CASSQDARGLRRSNQPQHF. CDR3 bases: TGCGCCAGCAGCCAAGATGCGAGGGGGCTACGTCGGAGCAATCAGCCCCAGCATTTT.

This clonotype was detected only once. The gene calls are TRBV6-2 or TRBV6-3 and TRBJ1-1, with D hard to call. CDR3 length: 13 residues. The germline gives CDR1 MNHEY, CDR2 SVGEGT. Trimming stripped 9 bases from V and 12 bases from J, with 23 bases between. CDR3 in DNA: TGTGCCAGTGCCCGTCCCCGTCAATACGCGTCTTTCTTT. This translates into CASARPRQYASFF.

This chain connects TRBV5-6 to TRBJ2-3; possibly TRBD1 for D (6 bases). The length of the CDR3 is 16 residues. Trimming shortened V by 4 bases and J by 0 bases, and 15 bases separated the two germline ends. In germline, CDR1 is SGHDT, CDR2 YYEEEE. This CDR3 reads CASSVLQGSSTDTQYF. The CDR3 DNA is TGTGCCAGCAGCGTCCTACAGGGTTCCAGCACAGATACGCAGTATTTT. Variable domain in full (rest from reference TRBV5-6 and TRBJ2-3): DAGVTQSPTHLIKTRGQQVTLRCSPKSGHDTVSWYQQALGQGPQFIFQYYEEEERQRGNFPDRFSGHQFPNYSSELNVNALLLGDSALYLCASSVLQGSSTDTQYFGPGTRLTVL.

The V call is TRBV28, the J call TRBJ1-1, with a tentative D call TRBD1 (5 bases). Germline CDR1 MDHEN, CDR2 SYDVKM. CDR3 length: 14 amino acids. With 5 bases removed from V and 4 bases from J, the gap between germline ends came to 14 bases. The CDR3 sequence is CASSTQGRGTEAFF. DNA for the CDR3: TGTGCCAGCAGTACTCAGGGAAGAGGCACTGAAGCTTTCTTT.

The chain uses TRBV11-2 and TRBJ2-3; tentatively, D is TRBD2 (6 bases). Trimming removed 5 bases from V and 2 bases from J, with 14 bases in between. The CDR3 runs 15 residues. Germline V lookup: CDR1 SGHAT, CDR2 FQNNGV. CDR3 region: CASSSKRGNTDTQYF. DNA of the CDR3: TGTGCCAGCAGCAGCAAACGGGGGAACACAGATACGCAGTATTTT.

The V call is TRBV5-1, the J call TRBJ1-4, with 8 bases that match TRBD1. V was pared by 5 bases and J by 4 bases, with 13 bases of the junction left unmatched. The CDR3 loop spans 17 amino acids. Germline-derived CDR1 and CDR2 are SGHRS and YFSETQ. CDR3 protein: CASRMDPRTGNNEKLFF. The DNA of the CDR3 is TGCGCCAGCAGAATGGACCCGCGGACAGGGAATAATGAAAAACTGTTTTTT.

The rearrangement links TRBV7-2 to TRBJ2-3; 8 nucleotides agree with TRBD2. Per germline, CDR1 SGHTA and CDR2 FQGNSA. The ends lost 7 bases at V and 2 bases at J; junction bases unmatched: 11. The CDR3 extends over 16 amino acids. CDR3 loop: CASTPGGGIPTDTQYF. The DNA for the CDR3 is TGTGCCAGCACCCCGGGCGGGGGGATACCCACAGATACGCAGTATTTT.

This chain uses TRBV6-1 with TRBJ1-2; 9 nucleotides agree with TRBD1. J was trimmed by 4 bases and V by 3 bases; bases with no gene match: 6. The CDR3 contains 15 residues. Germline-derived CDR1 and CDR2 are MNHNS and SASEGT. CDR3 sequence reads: CASSDAGQGIYGYTF. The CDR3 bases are TGTGCCAGCAGTGATGCGGGACAGGGCATCTATGGCTACACCTTC.

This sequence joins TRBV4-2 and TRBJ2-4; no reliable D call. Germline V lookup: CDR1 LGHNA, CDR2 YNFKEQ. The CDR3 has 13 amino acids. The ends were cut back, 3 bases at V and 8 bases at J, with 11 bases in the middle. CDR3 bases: TGTGCCAGCAGCCACACCGACGCGGACATTCAGTACTTC. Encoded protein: CASSHTDADIQYF.

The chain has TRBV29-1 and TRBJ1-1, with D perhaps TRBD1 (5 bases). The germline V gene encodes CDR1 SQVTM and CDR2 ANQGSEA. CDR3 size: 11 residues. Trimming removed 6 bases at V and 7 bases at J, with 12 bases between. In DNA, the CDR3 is TGCAGCGTGAGAGGGACCGGTGAAGCTTTCTTT. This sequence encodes CSVRGTGEAFF.

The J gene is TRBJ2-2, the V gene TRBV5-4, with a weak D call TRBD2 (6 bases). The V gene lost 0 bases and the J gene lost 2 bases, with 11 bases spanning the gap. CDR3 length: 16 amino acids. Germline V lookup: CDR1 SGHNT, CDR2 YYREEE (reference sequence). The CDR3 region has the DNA TGTGCCAGCAGCTTGGCCCCCGGGGGAAACACCGGGGAGCTGTTTTTT. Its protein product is CASSLAPGGNTGELFF.

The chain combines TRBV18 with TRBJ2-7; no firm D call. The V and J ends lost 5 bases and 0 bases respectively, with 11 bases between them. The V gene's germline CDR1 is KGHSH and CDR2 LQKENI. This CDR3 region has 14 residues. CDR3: CASSTRTSSYEQYF. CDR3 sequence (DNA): TGTGCCAGCTCAACAAGAACAAGCTCCTACGAGCAGTACTTC.